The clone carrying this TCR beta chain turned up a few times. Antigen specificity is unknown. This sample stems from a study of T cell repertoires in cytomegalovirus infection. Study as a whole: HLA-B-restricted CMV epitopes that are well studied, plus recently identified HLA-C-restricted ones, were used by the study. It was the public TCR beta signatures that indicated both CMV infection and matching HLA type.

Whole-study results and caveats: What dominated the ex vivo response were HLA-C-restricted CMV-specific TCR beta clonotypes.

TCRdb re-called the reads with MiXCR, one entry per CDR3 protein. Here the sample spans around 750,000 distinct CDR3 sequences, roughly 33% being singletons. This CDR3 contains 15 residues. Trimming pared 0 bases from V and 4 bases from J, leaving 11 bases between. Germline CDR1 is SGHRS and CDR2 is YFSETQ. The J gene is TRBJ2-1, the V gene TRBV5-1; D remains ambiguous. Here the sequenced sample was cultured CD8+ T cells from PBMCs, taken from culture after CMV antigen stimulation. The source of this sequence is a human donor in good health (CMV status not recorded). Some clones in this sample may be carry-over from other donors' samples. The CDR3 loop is CASSLAETAYNEQFF. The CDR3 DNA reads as TGCGCCAGCAGCTTGGCGGAGACGGCTTACAATGAGCAGTTCTTC.